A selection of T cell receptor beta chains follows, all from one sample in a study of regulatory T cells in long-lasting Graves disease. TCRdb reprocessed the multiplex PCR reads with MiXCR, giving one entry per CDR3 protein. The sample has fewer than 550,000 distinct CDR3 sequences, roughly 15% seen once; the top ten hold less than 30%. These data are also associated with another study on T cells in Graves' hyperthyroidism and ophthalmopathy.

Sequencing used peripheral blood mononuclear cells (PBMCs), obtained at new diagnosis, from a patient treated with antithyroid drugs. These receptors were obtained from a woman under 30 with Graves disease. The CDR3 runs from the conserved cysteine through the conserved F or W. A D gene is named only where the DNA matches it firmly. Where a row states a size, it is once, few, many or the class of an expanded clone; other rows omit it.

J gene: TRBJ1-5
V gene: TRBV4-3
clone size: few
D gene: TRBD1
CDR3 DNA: TGCGCCAGCAGCCCAGAGTACAGGGGGACTCAGCCCCAGCATTTT
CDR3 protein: CASSPEYRGTQPQHF

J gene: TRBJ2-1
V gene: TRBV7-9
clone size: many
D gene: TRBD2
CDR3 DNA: TGTGCCAGCACCCGGGAGGGGAGCAATGAGCAGTTCTTC
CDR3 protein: CASTREGSNEQFF

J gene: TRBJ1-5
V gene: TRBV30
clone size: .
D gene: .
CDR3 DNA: TGTGCCTGGAGGCCCGGACAGACCAATCAGCCCCAGCATTTT
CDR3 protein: CAWRPGQTNQPQHF

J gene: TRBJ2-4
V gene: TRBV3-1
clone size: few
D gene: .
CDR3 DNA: TGTGCCAGCAGCCGAGCCAAAAACATTCAGTACTTC
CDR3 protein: CASSRAKNIQYF

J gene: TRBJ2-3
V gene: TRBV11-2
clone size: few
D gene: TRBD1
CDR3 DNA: TGTGCCAGCAGATCTACAGGGGGCACAGATACGCAGTATTTT
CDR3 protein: CASRSTGGTDTQYF

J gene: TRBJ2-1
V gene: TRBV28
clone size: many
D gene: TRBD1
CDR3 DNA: TGTGCCAGCAGTTCCCCCGGGACAGGGGGCTGGTCTGGGTCCTACAATGAGCAGTTCTTC
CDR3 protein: CASSSPGTGGWSGSYNEQFF

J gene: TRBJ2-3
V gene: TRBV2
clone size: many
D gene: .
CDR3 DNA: TGTGCCAGCAGTGAGGACGGGACACGCACAGATGCGCAGTATTTT
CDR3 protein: CASSEDGTRTDAQYF

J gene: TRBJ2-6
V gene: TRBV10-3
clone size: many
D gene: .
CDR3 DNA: TGTGCCATCAGTGATCGGCCGGGACAATGGGGGGCCAACGTCCTGACTTTC
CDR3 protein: CAISDRPGQWGANVLTF

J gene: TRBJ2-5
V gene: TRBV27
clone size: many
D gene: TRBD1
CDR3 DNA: TGTGCCAGCAGAAGGACAGGGTTTGTAGAGACCCAGTACTTC
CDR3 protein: CASRRTGFVETQYF

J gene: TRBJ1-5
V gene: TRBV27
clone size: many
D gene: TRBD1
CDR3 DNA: TGTGCCAGCAGCCTACTGGCCCGCAGGGGGAGCAATCAGCCCCAGCATTTT
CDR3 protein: CASSLLARRGSNQPQHF

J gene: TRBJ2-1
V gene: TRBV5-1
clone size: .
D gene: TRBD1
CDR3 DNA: TGCGCCAGCAGCGCAGTATTAGACAGGGGGAATGAGCAGTTCTTC
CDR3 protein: CASSAVLDRGNEQFF

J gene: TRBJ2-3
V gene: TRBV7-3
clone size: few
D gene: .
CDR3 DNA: TGTGCCAGCAGCTTACTGTCGGGGGGCACAGGGACGCAGTATTTT
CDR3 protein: CASSLLSGGTGTQYF

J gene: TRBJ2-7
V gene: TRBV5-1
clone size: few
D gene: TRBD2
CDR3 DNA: TGCGCCAGCAGCCAACTAGCGGAAACTACCTACGAGCAGTACTTC
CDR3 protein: CASSQLAETTYEQYF

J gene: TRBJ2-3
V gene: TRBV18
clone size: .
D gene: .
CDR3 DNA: TGTGCCAGCTCAGCCGGACAGCTGAGCACAGATACGCAGTATTTT
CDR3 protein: CASSAGQLSTDTQYF

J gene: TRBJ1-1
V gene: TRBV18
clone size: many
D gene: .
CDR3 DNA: TGTGCCAGCTCAGCCAACAGGGAAAACACTGAAGCTTTCTTT
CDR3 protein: CASSANRENTEAFF

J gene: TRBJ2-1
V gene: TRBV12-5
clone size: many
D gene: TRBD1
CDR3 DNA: TGTGCTAGTGGTCTAGCCCGGGACAGTGAGAAGTTCTTC
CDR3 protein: CASGLARDSEKFF

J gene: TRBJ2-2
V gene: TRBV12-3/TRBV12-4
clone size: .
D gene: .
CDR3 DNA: TGTGCCAGCAGTCTCTTGGACAGTTCCACCGGGGAGCTGTTTTTT
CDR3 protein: CASSLLDSSTGELFF

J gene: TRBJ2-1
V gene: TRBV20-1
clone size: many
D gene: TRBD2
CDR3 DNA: TGCAGTGCTAGAGATGTAGCGGGAGACTCCAATGAGCAGTTCTTC
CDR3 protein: CSARDVAGDSNEQFF

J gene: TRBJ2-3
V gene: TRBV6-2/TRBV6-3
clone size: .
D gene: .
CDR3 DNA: TGTGCCAGCAGCTCTCAGGCGGGTACGCAGTATTTT
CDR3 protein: CASSSQAGTQYF

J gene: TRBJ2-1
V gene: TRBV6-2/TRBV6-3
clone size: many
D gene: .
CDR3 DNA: TGTGCCAGCAGTTATTCGGGACTGTCCCTTTCCTACAATGAGCAGTTCTTC
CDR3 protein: CASSYSGLSLSYNEQFF

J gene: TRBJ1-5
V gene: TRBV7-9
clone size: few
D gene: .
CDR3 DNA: TGTGCCAGCAGCCCCGACACAGGAGTCGGCAATCAGCCCCAGCATTTT
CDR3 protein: CASSPDTGVGNQPQHF

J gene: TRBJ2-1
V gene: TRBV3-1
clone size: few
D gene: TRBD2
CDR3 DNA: TGTGCCAGCAGCCAAGGGGAGCACGGGACTAGCCTGTTCTTC
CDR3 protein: CASSQGEHGTSLFF

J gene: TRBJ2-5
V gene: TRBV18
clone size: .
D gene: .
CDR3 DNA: TGTGCCAGCTCACCACCTTGGGGGGTTCAAGAGACCCAGTACTTC
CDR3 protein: CASSPPWGVQETQYF

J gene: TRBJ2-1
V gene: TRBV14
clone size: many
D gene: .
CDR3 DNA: TGTGCCAGCAGCCAAGTCAGGTACCAGGGTGAGCAGTTCTTC
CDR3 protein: CASSQVRYQGEQFF

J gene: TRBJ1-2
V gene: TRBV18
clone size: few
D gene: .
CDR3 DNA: TGTGCCAGCTCACCAAACTCGGGCTACTATGGCTACACCTTC
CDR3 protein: CASSPNSGYYGYTF

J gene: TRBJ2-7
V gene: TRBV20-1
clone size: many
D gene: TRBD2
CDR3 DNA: TGCAGTGCAAGACTAGCGGGAACCTACGAGCAGTACTTC
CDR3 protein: CSARLAGTYEQYF

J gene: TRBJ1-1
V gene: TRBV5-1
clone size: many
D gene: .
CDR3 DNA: TGCGCCAGCAGCTTATTGACAGGTGAAGCTTTCTTT
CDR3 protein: CASSLLTGEAFF

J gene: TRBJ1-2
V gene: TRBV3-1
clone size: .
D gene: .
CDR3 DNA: TGTGCCAGCAGCCAAACAGGGAGACGGTATGGCTACACCTTC
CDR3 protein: CASSQTGRRYGYTF

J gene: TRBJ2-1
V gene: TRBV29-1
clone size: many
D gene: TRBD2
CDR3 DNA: TGCAGCGTTGGCCCACGAGTTGCGGGAGGGCCACGGAACAATGAGCAGTTCTTC
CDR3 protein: CSVGPRVAGGPRNNEQFF

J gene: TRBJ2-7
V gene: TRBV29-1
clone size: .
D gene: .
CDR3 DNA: TGCAGCGTTAGTGAGACAAGGAACTCCTCCTACGAGCAGTACTTC
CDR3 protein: CSVSETRNSSYEQYF

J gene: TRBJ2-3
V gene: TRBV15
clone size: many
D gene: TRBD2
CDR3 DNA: TGTGCCACCAGCAGAGATCCCCCGACTAGCGGGGGCACAGATACGCAGTATTTT
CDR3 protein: CATSRDPPTSGGTDTQYF

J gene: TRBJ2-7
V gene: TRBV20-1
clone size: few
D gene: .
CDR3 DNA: TGCAGTGCTAGAGATGGCAGGGAGGACGAGCAGTACTTC
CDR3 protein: CSARDGREDEQYF

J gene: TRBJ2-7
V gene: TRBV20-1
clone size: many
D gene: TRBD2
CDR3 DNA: TGCAGTGCTAGAGATCGGGGGAGGGCCGTCTACGAGCAGTACTTC
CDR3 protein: CSARDRGRAVYEQYF

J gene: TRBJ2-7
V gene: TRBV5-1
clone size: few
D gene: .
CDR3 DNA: TGCGCCAGCAGCGCTAGGGCCCCTCGTGTTTCCTACGAGCAGTACTTC
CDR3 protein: CASSARAPRVSYEQYF

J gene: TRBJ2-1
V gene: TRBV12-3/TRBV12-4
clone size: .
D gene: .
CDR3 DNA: TGTGCCATCAGTTTAGGAGCAAATGAGCAGTTCTTC
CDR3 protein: CAISLGANEQFF

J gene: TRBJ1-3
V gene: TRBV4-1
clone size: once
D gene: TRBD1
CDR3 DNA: TGCGCCAGCAGCCAATATGCCGGGACAGGGAGGAACACCATATATTTT
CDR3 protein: CASSQYAGTGRNTIYF

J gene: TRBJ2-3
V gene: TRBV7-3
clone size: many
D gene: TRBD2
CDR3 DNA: TGTGCCAGCAGCCGCGGGACTACAAGCACAGATACGCAGTATTTT
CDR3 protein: CASSRGTTSTDTQYF

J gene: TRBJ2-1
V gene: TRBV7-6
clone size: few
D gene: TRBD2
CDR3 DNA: TGTGCCAGCAGCTTATGGGCGGGAGGCTTGTCCTACAATGAGCAGTTCTTC
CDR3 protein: CASSLWAGGLSYNEQFF

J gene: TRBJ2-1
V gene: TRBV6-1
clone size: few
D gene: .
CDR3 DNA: TGTGCCAGCAGCCCGACTAGATCTGAGCAGTTCTTC
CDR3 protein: CASSPTRSEQFF

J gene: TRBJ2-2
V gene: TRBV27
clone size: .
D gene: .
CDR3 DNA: TGTGCCAGCAGTTTAATACTAGCAGGCCAGACCGGGGAGCTGTTTTTT
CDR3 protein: CASSLILAGQTGELFF

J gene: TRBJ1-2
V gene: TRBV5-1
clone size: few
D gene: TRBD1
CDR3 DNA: TGCGCCAGCAGCTTGGCCCGGGACAGGGGGCCGGGGCCGTATGGCTACACCTTC
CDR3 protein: CASSLARDRGPGPYGYTF

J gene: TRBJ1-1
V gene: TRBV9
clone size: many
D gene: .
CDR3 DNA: TGTGCCAGCAGAAAGGAGGAGGGGAGCACTGAAGCTTTCTTT
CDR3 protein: CASRKEEGSTEAFF